Listed below are T cell receptor beta chains from one sample, sequenced in a study of T cells after yellow fever vaccination. Via MiXCR, TCRdb re-called the 5' RACE reads, giving one row per CDR3 protein. The table has about 58,000 distinct CDR3 sequences, more than 5.5% seen once. The input for sequencing was CD8+ T cells sorted from PBMCs, taken on the day of the first yellow fever vaccination. The receptors come from a man between 18 and 35 years old who received the YFV17D yellow fever vaccine. CDR3s include the opening cysteine and the closing phenylalanine or tryptophan. A D gene is named only where the DNA matches it firmly.

v_call,j_call,d_call,cdr3_aa
TRBV4-1,TRBJ1-2,-,CASSQDPDNYGYTF
TRBV7-2,TRBJ2-5,TRBD2,CASSLGLAGGLGYF
TRBV5-5,TRBJ1-1,-,CASSLRETGLYSNTEAFF
TRBV4-1,TRBJ2-7,-,CASSQDQGRGEQYF
TRBV29-1,TRBJ2-2,TRBD1,CSVEGGQGASTGELFF
TRBV28,TRBJ2-3,TRBD2,CASSLLAEPTDTQYF
TRBV3-1,TRBJ2-3,TRBD2,CASSQDGLGGSTDTQYF
TRBV28,TRBJ2-4,-,CASSPDSPTKNIQYF
TRBV12-3/TRBV12-4,TRBJ2-3,TRBD2,CASSLRGLGTDTQYF
TRBV3-1,TRBJ1-1,TRBD1,CASSYRDRGLATEAFF
TRBV27,TRBJ2-3,-,CASSSRRYSGDTQYF
TRBV12-3/TRBV12-4,TRBJ2-3,TRBD2,CASSLVAGDTQYF
TRBV6-5,TRBJ2-3,-,CASSYSNGASTDTQYF
TRBV7-9,TRBJ1-1,-,CASSQRTLGMTEAFF
TRBV2,TRBJ1-6,-,CASSEGGSHSPLHF
TRBV6-5,TRBJ2-5,TRBD1,CASSYSTGGGKTQYF
TRBV7-3,TRBJ2-1,-,CASSSSSSHEQFF
TRBV27,TRBJ1-1,-,CASSLERMNTEAFF
TRBV6-5,TRBJ1-1,-,CASSYYGGNTEAFF
TRBV7-8,TRBJ1-2,TRBD1,CASKSLTGTDFFHSNYGYTF
TRBV6-6,TRBJ1-1,-,CASSYSDREAFF
TRBV10-3,TRBJ2-7,TRBD1,CAMGQGVRRGHYEQYF
TRBV5-1,TRBJ1-5,-,CASSLGERSNQPQHF
TRBV5-4,TRBJ1-1,TRBD1,CASSAGQGWAEAFF
TRBV11-3,TRBJ2-1,TRBD2,CASSLEAGGSYNEQFF
TRBV7-9,TRBJ2-7,-,CASSADSYHEQYF
TRBV9,TRBJ2-3,TRBD1,CASSVGGQEVDTQYF
TRBV11-2,TRBJ2-5,-,CASSPWTFQETQYF
TRBV5-4,TRBJ2-1,-,CASSLSVEQFF
TRBV27,TRBJ1-1,-,CASSLGTGANTEAFF
TRBV20-1,TRBJ2-5,-,CSATTGTSEETQYF
TRBV4-1,TRBJ2-1,TRBD1,CASSQWDSRIREQFF
TRBV7-9,TRBJ1-2,-,CASSQTDRDKYGYTF
TRBV7-2,TRBJ2-1,-,CASSSDDGGSYNEQFF
TRBV6-5,TRBJ1-2,-,CASSYERTDSDGYTF
TRBV2,TRBJ2-1,-,CASRWTAQVNNEQFF
TRBV11-2,TRBJ1-3,-,CASSLGYRLNTIYF
TRBV4-2,TRBJ2-3,TRBD1,CASSLQGEGTDTQYF
TRBV7-8,TRBJ2-7,TRBD2,CASSPELAAMTYEQYF
TRBV7-6,TRBJ2-3,-,CASSLMSTTSTDTQYF
TRBV6-4,TRBJ2-3,-,CASRGGPGTDTQYF
TRBV5-1,TRBJ2-2,-,CASGHRDNTGELFF
TRBV19,TRBJ2-3,-,CASSLDYQQPTDTQYF
TRBV5-4,TRBJ2-1,-,CASSLVGPKEQFF
TRBV4-1,TRBJ2-3,TRBD2,CASSQDTGGGPDTQYF
TRBV7-7,TRBJ2-2,TRBD1,CASSAWPQGAGELFF
TRBV7-6,TRBJ2-1,-,CASPGYEQFF
TRBV4-1,TRBJ2-1,-,CASSPRAGDTYNEQFF
TRBV20-1,TRBJ1-2,TRBD1,CSARVRTGILWGYTF
TRBV20-1,TRBJ1-1,-,CSAGTGEGSTEAFF
TRBV28,TRBJ1-3,TRBD1,CASSWDRGQRDTIYF
TRBV11-2,TRBJ2-1,-,CASSSLETRFF
TRBV21-1,TRBJ2-2,-,CASSKGIGTANTGELFF
TRBV4-1,TRBJ2-1,TRBD2,CASSQQTSGLNEQFF
TRBV28,TRBJ1-4,-,CASSLHKDEKLFF
TRBV4-1,TRBJ1-3,-,CASRREWSSGNTIYF
TRBV5-6,TRBJ2-7,-,CASSSSREQYF
TRBV12-3/TRBV12-4,TRBJ2-3,TRBD2,CASSPSGGQLDTQYF
TRBV5-6,TRBJ1-2,-,CASSPGGLGVYYGYTF